The 27 T cell receptor beta chains below all came from one sample that was sequenced in a study of lymphopenia after photon versus proton radiotherapy. Only in-frame clones appear in the TCRdb table, and some are missing; sequencing was by immunoSEQ multiplex PCR. The data hold about 49,000 clones, with around four fifths observed a single time. Material: peripheral blood, obtained from a patient treated with photon-based radiotherapy. The receptor set was obtained from a man between 45 and 60 years old with gastric cancer.

This rearrangement joins TRBV19 to TRBJ2-3; 11 nucleotides agree with TRBD2. CDR3 size: 15 residues. Germline loops: CDR1 LNHDA, CDR2 SQIVND (reference sequence). V shed 10 bases and J 6 bases; nucleotides not matched to a gene: 12. CDR3 sequence (DNA): TGTGCCACCAAGGGGGTAGCGGGAGGGCCGGATACGCAGTATTTT. Its translation: CATKGVAGGPDTQYF.

The gene calls are TRBV7-9 and TRBJ1-4, with D tentatively TRBD1 (6 bases). Germline V gene lookup returns CDR1 SEHNR and CDR2 FQNEAQ (reference sequence). This CDR3 contains 15 residues. V lost 0 bases and J lost 8, with 13 bases in between. The CDR3 spells CASSLARQGQEKLFF. CDR3 sequence (DNA): TGTGCCAGCAGCTTAGCGCGGCAGGGGCAAGAAAAACTGTTTTTT.

The genes are TRBV7-9 and TRBJ2-3, with 11 bases lining up with TRBD2. Germline loops: CDR1 SEHNR, CDR2 FQNEAQ (reference sequence). There are 18 residues in the CDR3. J was trimmed by 2 bases and V by 5 bases; bases with no gene match: 12. The CDR3: CASSPRLLAGADTDTQYF. As DNA, the CDR3 is TGTGCCAGCAGCCCGCGATTACTAGCGGGAGCCGACACAGATACGCAGTATTTT.

Regarding this clone: The germline gene is not matched at one end of the junction; a read error may be the cause. This sequence joins TRBV5-4 and TRBJ1-1, with D unresolved. Germline loops: CDR1 SGHNT, CDR2 YYREEE (reference sequence). The CDR3 is 15 residues long. The CDR3 bases are TGCGCCAGCAGCCAAGGTGCAGACCTGGGGACTGAAGCTTTCTTT. It is translated as CASSQGADLGTEAFF.

This clone was picked up a small number of times. This chain links TRBV7-6 with TRBJ1-2; 11 bases line up with TRBD1. Germline loops: CDR1 SGHVS, CDR2 FNYEAQ. With 1 base clipped from V and 4 bases from J, the junction kept 8 bases outside the gene matches. This CDR3 region has 17 residues. The CDR3 sequence is CASSLGGQGEVGYGYTF. CDR3 nucleotides: TGTGCCAGCAGCTTAGGGGGACAGGGGGAGGTCGGCTATGGCTACACCTTC. The whole variable domain, remainder taken from reference TRBV7-6 and TRBJ1-2, is GAGVSQSPRYKVTKRGQDVALRCDPISGHVSLYWYRQALGQGPEFLTYFNYEAQQDKSGLPNDRFSAERPEGSISTLTIQRTEQRDSAMYRCASSLGGQGEVGYGYTFGSGTRLTVV.

The chain couples TRBV30 to TRBJ2-1; 8 nucleotides align to TRBD2. Looked up from germline, CDR1 is GTSNPN and CDR2 is SVGIG (reference sequence). J lost 4 bases, V lost 4 bases, and 6 bases had no gene match. This CDR3 is 14 amino acids long. The CDR3 sequence is CAWNIGTSYNEQFF. The CDR3 DNA reads as TGTGCCTGGAACATTGGGACTAGTTACAATGAGCAGTTCTTC.

The V call is TRBV28, the J call TRBJ1-2, with D perhaps matching TRBD1 (6 bases). Germline CDR1 MDHEN, CDR2 SYDVKM. V was cut by 3 bases and J by 7 bases, with 15 bases left in between. This CDR3 has 14 residues. The CDR3 nucleotides are TGTGCCAGCAGTTTGGGGGGCTCGTTTCTTGGCTACACCTTC. Translation: CASSLGGSFLGYTF.

This clone has only a few counts. The chain carries TRBV16 and TRBJ2-7; 9 nucleotides line up with TRBD2. CDR3 length equals 16 residues. After removal of 4 bases from V and 2 bases from J, the junction contained 9 bases not matched to a gene. Germline lookup yields CDR1 KGHSY and CDR2 FQNENV. In DNA form, the CDR3 reads TGTGCCAGCAGCCGCCAAGCGACTAGCGGTACCTACGAGCAGTACTTC. This sequence encodes CASSRQATSGTYEQYF. The full variable domain, rest sourced from reference TRBV16 and TRBJ2-7, is GEEVAQTPKHLVRGEGQKAKLYCAPIKGHSYVFWYQQVLKNEFKFLISFQNENVFDETGMPKERFSAKCLPNSPCSLEIQATKLEDSAVYFCASSRQATSGTYEQYFGPGTRLTVT.

V gene TRBV28 combines with J gene TRBJ1-2; TRBD1 aligns across 7 bases. Germline V gene data show CDR1 as MDHEN and CDR2 as SYDVKM. The CDR3 length is 12 residues. V dropped 5 bases and J dropped 4; count of bases not matched to a gene: 1. The CDR3 coding sequence is TGTGCCAGCAGTCAGGGGGGCTATGGCTACACCTTC. It translates to CASSQGGYGYTF.

The chain uses TRBV15 and TRBJ1-1, with 10 bases fitting TRBD1. This CDR3 is 15 amino acids long. CDR1 and CDR2 (germline): LNHNV, YYDKDF (reference sequence). V shed 6 bases, J shed 3 bases, and the junction held 7 bases outside the gene matches. The CDR3 spells CATSREGQGYTEAFF. CDR3 nucleotides: TGTGCCACCAGTCGGGAGGGACAGGGGTACACTGAAGCTTTCTTT.

The rearrangement links TRBV7-8 to TRBJ2-3, with a tentative D call TRBD2 (6 bases). This CDR3 region has 16 residues. Trimming left V 2 bases short and J 2 bases short, with 14 bases between. Germline V gene data show CDR1 as SGHVS and CDR2 as FQNEAQ. The CDR3 sequence: CASSLRGLGNTDTQYF. The CDR3, as DNA: TGTGCCAGCAGCTTACGGGGACTGGGTAACACAGATACGCAGTATTTT.

J is TRBJ1-3 and V is TRBV5-6, with D hard to call. From germline, CDR1 is SGHDT and CDR2 YYEEEE. This CDR3 has 14 amino acids. Trimming took 6 bases from V and 2 from J, leaving 12 bases between them. This chain's CDR3 is CASNLGTAGNTIYF. The CDR3 DNA reads as TGTGCCAGCAACCTGGGAACAGCTGGAAACACCATATATTTT.

The chain recombines TRBV25-1 with TRBJ2-7; the D call may be TRBD1 or TRBD2 (5 bases each). Trimming removed 4 bases from V and 4 bases from J, with 17 bases in between. CDR1 is MGHDK and CDR2 is SYGVNS in the germline V gene. The CDR3 extends over 15 amino acids. The CDR3 sequence: CASSGEQDSGYEQYF. The DNA for the CDR3 is TGTGCCAGCAGTGGTGAACAGGATTCGGGATACGAGCAGTACTTC.

V is TRBV6-1 and J is TRBJ1-4; D is unresolved. The germline gives CDR1 MNHNS, CDR2 SASEGT. The CDR3 has 14 amino acids. The V end was cut by 8 bases, the J end by 8 bases, with 18 bases between. The CDR3 DNA sequence: TGTGCCAGCTCCCGGACGGCCCAAGGGGAAAAACTGTTTTTT. As protein: CASSRTAQGEKLFF.

This chain uses TRBV19 with TRBJ1-2; maybe TRBD1 (5 bases). Per the germline V gene, CDR1 is LNHDA and CDR2 is SQIVND (reference sequence). This CDR3 comprises 14 residues. Trimming removed 6 bases from V and 6 bases from J, with 17 bases in between. CDR3 DNA sequence: TGTGCCAGTAGCCCCCCCAGGGAAGGCCATGGCTACACCTTC. It is translated as CASSPPREGHGYTF.

The V and J genes are TRBV7-6 and TRBJ1-1; D possibly corresponds to TRBD1 (5 bases). CDR1 SGHVS and CDR2 FNYEAQ come from the germline V gene. The V end lost 0 bases, the J end lost 1 base, and 15 bases lay between the germline ends. The CDR3 sequence is 17 residues long. The CDR3 region has the DNA TGTGCCAGCAGCTTAGCGCGAAGGGGCGATCGGAACACTGAAGCTTTCTTT. Its translation: CASSLARRGDRNTEAFF. Full variable domain (outside the CDR3, taken from reference TRBV7-6 and TRBJ1-1): GAGVSQSPRYKVTKRGQDVALRCDPISGHVSLYWYRQALGQGPEFLTYFNYEAQQDKSGLPNDRFSAERPEGSISTLTIQRTEQRDSAMYRCASSLARRGDRNTEAFFGQGTRLTVV.

This clone was seen a handful of times. V is TRBV2 and J is TRBJ2-7; 10 positions match TRBD2. The CDR3 consists of 16 residues. Germline V gene lookup returns CDR1 SNHLY and CDR2 FYNNEI. Unmatched junction bases numbered 7, after V lost 1 base and J lost 4 bases. This CDR3 is CASSEESSGRVYEQYF. Here the CDR3 DNA reads TGTGCCAGCAGTGAAGAGTCTAGCGGGAGAGTATACGAGCAGTACTTC.

This sequence joins TRBV19 and TRBJ2-7; 14 bases agree with TRBD2. The germline V gene encodes CDR1 LNHDA and CDR2 SQIVND (reference sequence). CDR3 length equals 18 residues. Germline trimming cut 6 bases from V and 2 bases from J; bases unmatched to any gene: 12. The CDR3 sequence is CASSKGAATSGRAYEQYF. In DNA form, the CDR3 reads TGTGCCAGTAGCAAGGGGGCAGCGACTAGCGGGAGGGCCTACGAGCAGTACTTC.

This chain links TRBV29-1 with TRBJ2-7; TRBD2 aligns across 7 bases. CDR1 SQVTM and CDR2 ANQGSEA come from the germline V gene. Trimming removed 6 bases from V and 4 bases from J; junction bases left unmatched: 9. The CDR3 length is 13 residues. CDR3 sequence (DNA): TGCAGCGTCCTCCGGGACTATCCTTACGAGCAGTACTTC. It specifies CSVLRDYPYEQYF.

The chain joins TRBV10-2 to TRBJ2-7; D is unclear. The CDR3 length is 12 residues. Trimming shortened V by 4 bases and J by 3 bases, and 7 bases separated the two germline ends. Germline assignment: CDR1 WSHSY and CDR2 SAAADI. The chain's CDR3 is CASSGRFYEQYF. DNA of the CDR3: TGCGCCAGCAGTGGCAGATTCTACGAGCAGTACTTC.

The chain joins TRBV19 to TRBJ2-7; 11 nucleotides align to TRBD1. CDR3 size: 15 residues. V was clipped by 6 bases and J by 5 bases; unmatched bases: 9. Germline CDR1 is LNHDA and CDR2 is SQIVND (reference sequence). The CDR3: CASSRYRDRGNEQYF. In DNA form, the CDR3 reads TGTGCCAGTAGCAGATACCGGGACAGGGGGAACGAGCAGTACTTC.

The chain couples TRBV7-9 to TRBJ1-2; no definite D call. The V gene lost 0 bases and the J gene lost 4 bases, with 12 bases spanning the gap. The CDR3 extends over 15 amino acids. CDR1 and CDR2 (germline): SEHNR, FQNEAQ (reference sequence). CDR3 sequence (DNA): TGTGCCAGCAGCTTAGCGTCTACAGCTCCCTATGGCTACACCTTC. It codes for CASSLASTAPYGYTF.

This clone has a handful of counts. This sequence joins TRBV15 and TRBJ1-1; a possible D gene is TRBD1 (6 bases). The ends were cut back, 0 bases at V and 9 bases at J, with 14 bases in the middle. The CDR3 consists of 14 residues. CDR1 and CDR2 from the germline V gene are LNHNV and YYDKDF (reference sequence). The CDR3 DNA follows: TGTGCCACCAGCAGAGATCGGCAGGGGAGGCAAGCTTTCTTT. Translating gives CATSRDRQGRQAFF.

V gene TRBV30 combines with J gene TRBJ2-2, with D possibly matching TRBD1 (6 bases). This CDR3 comprises 15 residues. CDR1 is GTSNPN, CDR2 SVGIG, per germline (reference sequence). Trimming removed 0 bases from V and 3 bases from J, with 11 bases in between. The DNA of the CDR3 is TGTGCCTGGAGTGTAATAGGGGGTTACACCGGGGAGCTGTTTTTT. Its translation is CAWSVIGGYTGELFF.

The chain uses TRBV9 and TRBJ2-5, with D tentatively TRBD1 (5 bases). The CDR3 is made up of 16 amino acids. CDR1 and CDR2 (germline): SGDLS, YYNGEE. The V gene lost 0 bases and the J gene lost 2 bases, with 14 bases spanning the gap. The CDR3 reads CASSVGVGAGQETQYF. The CDR3 DNA is TGTGCCAGCAGCGTAGGGGTTGGGGCAGGTCAAGAGACCCAGTACTTC. Variable domain in full (rest from reference TRBV9 and TRBJ2-5): DSGVTQTPKHLITATGQRVTLRCSPRSGDLSVYWYQQSLDQGLQFLIQYYNGEERAKGNILERFSAQQFPDLHSELNLSSLELGDSALYFCASSVGVGAGQETQYFGPGTRLLVL.

This clone was seen a single time. The chain employs TRBV10-1 and TRBJ1-5, with D possibly TRBD1 on 6 matching bases. Germline V lookup: CDR1 WNHNN, CDR2 SYGVQD (reference sequence). Trimming stripped 6 bases from V and 5 bases from J, with 14 bases between. The CDR3 runs 14 residues. CDR3 loop: CASSEGPGDQPQHF. CDR3 DNA sequence: TGCGCCAGCAGCGAAGGACCAGGGGATCAGCCCCAGCATTTT.

This rearrangement joins TRBV19 to TRBJ1-3; D gene uncertain. The CDR3 is made up of 16 amino acids. The V and J ends lost 5 bases and 0 bases respectively, with 14 bases between them. Germline V lookup: CDR1 LNHDA, CDR2 SQIVND (reference sequence). The CDR3 loop is CASSDPSGPSGNTIYF. CDR3 nucleotide sequence: TGTGCCAGTAGTGACCCCTCAGGACCCTCTGGAAACACCATATATTTT.